This entry lists 18 T cell receptor beta chains sequenced from one sample in a study of CD8 T cells in ankylosing spondylitis. One entry per CDR3 protein results from TCRdb running MiXCR on the 5' RACE reads. The sample carries 200,000 to 250,000 distinct CDR3 sequences, roughly a tenth recorded once. Sequenced input: blood, either unsorted or a sorted T cell fraction (not recorded which). The receptor source for this set is a male donor with ankylosing spondylitis or in good health (not recorded which).

This chain links TRBV19 with TRBJ1-5, with TRBD1 as a possible D gene (6 bases). Germline values: CDR1 LNHDA, CDR2 SQIVND (reference sequence). V lost 2 bases and J 6 bases, leaving 11 bases between the germline ends. This CDR3 contains 14 residues. The CDR3 loop reads CASSISGGSQPQHF. The CDR3 nucleotides are TGTGCCAGTAGTATATCGGGGGGCAGTCAGCCCCAGCATTTT.

Many counts were recorded for this clonotype. The chain employs TRBV12-3 or TRBV12-4 and TRBJ2-3, with 7 bases matching TRBD2. V shed 3 bases, J shed 6 bases, and the junction held 9 bases outside the gene matches. This CDR3 is built from 15 residues. The CDR3 DNA is TGTGCCAGCAGTTTCTGGCGGTCCGGGGGGGATACGCAGTATTTT. Translation gives CASSFWRSGGDTQYF.

With regard to this clonotype: This may be a read error: a much more frequent sequence differs by one nucleotide. The genes are TRBV7-6 and TRBJ2-3, with D perhaps TRBD1 (5 bases). Germline CDR1 SGHVS, CDR2 FNYEAQ. The CDR3 runs to 15 residues. The CDR3 here is CASRLAGRGTDTQYF. The CDR3 region has the DNA TGTGCCAGCAGGTTAGCCGGCAGGGGCACAGATACGCAGTATTTT. The full variable domain, with the rest looked up from reference TRBV7-6 and TRBJ2-3, is GAGVSQSPRYKVTKRGQDVALRCDPISGHVSLYWYRQALGQGPEFLTYFNYEAQQDKSGLPNDRFSAERPEGSISTLTIQRTEQRDSAMYRCASRLAGRGTDTQYFGPGTRLTVL.

With respect to this clonotype: A much more abundant neighbour one base away suggests this may be a read error. The chain combines TRBV12-3 or TRBV12-4 with TRBJ1-4, with D possibly being TRBD1 (6 bases). This CDR3 has 15 amino acids. V lost 3 bases to trimming and J lost 8 bases, with 16 bases between them. CDR3 sequence reads: CASSFYGWTVEKLFF. CDR3 nucleotide sequence: TGTGCCAGCAGTTTTTATGGGTGGACAGTAGAAAAACTGTTTTTT.

This clonotype was seen repeatedly, ten times or more. The DNA is left out, because the CDR3 cannot be placed on it with certainty; the CDR3 is given as TCRdb lists it. The rearrangement links TRBV12-3 or TRBV12-4 to TRBJ2-1; the D call of TRBD1 is as the table states it, not checked on the DNA. The CDR3 has 16 amino acids, counting both end residues. The CDR3: CASSFFGQGIHNEQFF.

This clonotype has ten or more counts. The chain combines TRBV2 with TRBJ2-3, with TRBD2 matching 9 bases. CDR1 is SNHLY, CDR2 FYNNEI, per germline. The CDR3 has 16 residues. V trimming: 7 bases; J trimming: 5 bases; junction bases outside the gene matches: 13. In nucleotides, the CDR3 is TGTGCCAGCAACCAGCTAGCGGGGCCTGATCAAGATACGCAGTATTTT. This encodes CASNQLAGPDQDTQYF.

The gene calls are TRBV12-3 or TRBV12-4 and TRBJ2-3, with 13 nucleotides matching TRBD2. V gave up 5 bases and J gave up 0 bases; unmatched junction bases: 5. The CDR3 has 17 residues. As DNA, the CDR3 is TGTGCCAGCAGTCTCGGACTAGCGGGGGTTAGCACAGATACGCAGTATTTT. Its translation is CASSLGLAGVSTDTQYF.

This clonotype has a count of ten or more. V is TRBV15 and J is TRBJ2-7; D unresolved. CDR1 and CDR2 (germline): LNHNV, YYDKDF (reference sequence). This CDR3 spans 16 amino acids. The V and J ends lost 1 base and 2 bases respectively, with 15 bases between them. The CDR3, as DNA: TGTGCCACCAGCAGAGGACTGAGTTCCAACCCCTACGAGCAGTACTTC. This encodes CATSRGLSSNPYEQYF.

In its sample, this clonotype was seen many times. The CDR3 region has the DNA TGCAGTGCTAGTGATTCTCGGGGACTAGCGGGGGGGAATACGCAGTATTTT. Amino acids: CSASDSRGLAGGNTQYF. J is TRBJ2-3 and V is TRBV20-1; 16 bases are a match to TRBD2. Germline V gene sequence: CDR1 DFQATT, CDR2 SNEGSKA (reference sequence). The CDR3 has 17 residues. J was trimmed by 7 bases and V by 3 bases; bases with no gene match: 10.

This sequence joins TRBV2 and TRBJ2-2, with 8 bases identical to TRBD1. V gave up 2 bases and J gave up 5 bases; unmatched junction bases: 4. The germline V gene has CDR1 SNHLY and CDR2 FYNNEI. The CDR3 consists of 15 residues. CDR3 coding DNA: TGTGCCAGCAGTGAATGGACAGGGTCTACCGGGGAGCTGTTTTTT. Its translation: CASSEWTGSTGELFF.

Many counts were recorded for this clonotype. Its ends do not fully match the called genes, so a read error is possible. The DNA of the CDR3 is TGTGCCAGCAGCCGCGGGACTACGGATACGCAGTATTTT. It is translated as CASSRGTTDTQYF. The genes are TRBV5-1 and TRBJ2-3; 7 bases map to TRBD2. From germline, CDR1 is SGHRS and CDR2 YFSETQ. The CDR3 consists of 13 residues.

At least ten counts were recorded for this clonotype. The chain uses TRBV5-8 and TRBJ2-1; 11 bases are shared with TRBD2. In germline, CDR1 is SGHTS, CDR2 YDEGEE. V dropped 4 bases and J dropped 3; count of bases not matched to a gene: 3. The CDR3 is made up of 15 amino acids. In DNA form, the CDR3 reads TGTGCCAGCAGCCACACTAGCGGGGGCTACAATGAGCAGTTCTTC. This gives the protein CASSHTSGGYNEQFF. The whole variable domain, remainder taken from reference TRBV5-8 and TRBJ2-1, is EAGVTQSPTHLIKTRGQQATLRCSPISGHTSVYWYQQALGLGLQFLLWYDEGEERNRGNFPPRFSGRQFPNYSSELNVNALELEDSALYLCASSHTSGGYNEQFFGPGTRLTVL.

This clonotype was seen ten or more times. This chain joins TRBV29-1 and TRBJ2-5; TRBD1 agrees at 7 bases. The J segment lost 0 bases and the V segment lost 7 bases, leaving 5 bases of the junction unmatched. The germline gives CDR1 SQVTM, CDR2 ANQGSEA. This CDR3 has 13 residues. CDR3 bases: TGCAGCGGCCTCAGGGGGTACCAAGAGACCCAGTACTTC. The encoded protein is CSGLRGYQETQYF. Supplemented by reference TRBV29-1 and TRBJ2-5, the full variable domain reads SAVISQKPSRDICQRGTSLTIQCQVDSQVTMMFWYRQQPGQSLTLIATANQGSEATYESGFVIDKFPISRPNLTFSTLTVSNMSPEDSSIYLCSGLRGYQETQYFGPGTRLLVL.

This clonotype was seen ten or more times. The gene calls are TRBV27 and TRBJ2-1; D call uncertain. This CDR3 region has 16 residues. The V gene lost 2 bases and the J gene lost 3 bases, with 14 bases spanning the gap. Germline V gives CDR1 MNHEY, CDR2 SMNVEV (reference sequence). As DNA, the CDR3 is TGTGCCAGCAGTTTAATTGGAGCTCCAAGCTACAATGAGCAGTTCTTC. It codes for CASSLIGAPSYNEQFF.

With respect to this clonotype: At one of its ends the junction is not consistent with the germline gene, which may arise from a read error. This chain uses TRBV7-6 with TRBJ2-6, with TRBD1 as a possible D gene (5 bases). The CDR3 contains 17 residues. Germline V gives CDR1 SGHVS, CDR2 FNYEAQ. The CDR3 loop is CASSLVGPTAGANVQTF. For the CDR3, the DNA is TGTGCCAGCAGCTTAGTTGGGCCGACTGCTGGGGCCAACGTCCAGACTTTC.

This clonotype was seen ten or more times. This chain uses TRBV27 with TRBJ1-1; no clear D. Germline V gene lookup returns CDR1 MNHEY and CDR2 SMNVEV (reference sequence). Trimming shortened V by 4 bases and J by 5 bases, and 14 bases separated the two germline ends. The CDR3 length is 14 residues. The CDR3 here is CASSSSREGTEAFF. CDR3 nucleotide sequence: TGTGCCAGCAGTTCCTCGCGGGAGGGTACTGAAGCTTTCTTT.

This clonotype came up many times. J is TRBJ2-7 and V is TRBV29-1; no clear D. Trimming cost V 3 bases and J 1 base, with 7 bases left between them. Germline V gene data show CDR1 as SQVTM and CDR2 as ANQGSEA. This CDR3 contains 12 residues. This CDR3 reads CSVDSGSYEQYF. CDR3 nucleotide sequence: TGCAGCGTTGATTCCGGGTCCTACGAGCAGTACTTC.

This clonotype occurred many times. The chain joins TRBV3-1 to TRBJ2-2; 11 nucleotides agree with TRBD2. V was pared by 1 base and J by 7 bases, with 2 bases of the junction left unmatched. Germline V gives CDR1 LGHDT, CDR2 YNNKEL (reference sequence). The CDR3 totals 15 residues. The CDR3 spells CASSQAGTSGGELFF. For the CDR3, the DNA is TGTGCCAGCAGCCAAGCCGGGACTAGCGGCGGGGAGCTGTTTTTT.